This TCR beta chain was sequenced during a study of beta chain features in type 1 diabetes. Remarks on this clone: Its antigen is not known.

As every portion of the isolated RNA was reverse transcribed, the sequencing read expressed TCRB transcripts. Samples of naive, central memory and regulatory T cells yielded a mean of about 3.4 million reads. Produced via immunoSEQ multiplex PCR; TCRdb's table is partial and in-frame only. The sample shows more than 250,000 clones, roughly 21% of them seen only once. Germline loops: CDR1 SGHRS, CDR2 YFSETQ. Unmatched junction bases numbered 6, after V lost 0 bases and J lost 7 bases. The CDR3 consists of 15 residues. Study outcomes and limitations: Shorter TCRB CDR3s, moderately but significantly so, were found in Type 1 diabetes patients in all four CD4+ subsets. Healthy donors had naive, central memory and Treg TCRB repertoires that appeared less similar than those seen among patients. The VDJ junctions of type 1 diabetes patients carried fewer insertions and more deletions.

All sorted populations exceeded 95% purity. The sequence came from a woman aged 40 to 50 with type 1 diabetes. The chain is built from TRBV5-1 and TRBJ1-4; 7 nucleotides line up with TRBD1. The sequencing input was naive CD4+ T cells from blood. The CDR3 spells CASSLETGAGEKLFF. The DNA for the CDR3 is TGCGCCAGCAGCTTGGAAACAGGGGCCGGTGAAAAACTGTTTTTT.